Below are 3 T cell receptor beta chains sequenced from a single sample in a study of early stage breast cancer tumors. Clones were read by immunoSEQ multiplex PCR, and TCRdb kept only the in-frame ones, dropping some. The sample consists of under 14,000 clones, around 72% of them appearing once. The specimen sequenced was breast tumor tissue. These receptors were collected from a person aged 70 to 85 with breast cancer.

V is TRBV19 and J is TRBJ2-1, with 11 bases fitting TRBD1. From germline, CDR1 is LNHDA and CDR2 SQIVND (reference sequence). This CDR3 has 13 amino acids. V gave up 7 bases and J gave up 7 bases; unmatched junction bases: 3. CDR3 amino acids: CASIGQGANEQFF. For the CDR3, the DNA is TGTGCCAGTATAGGACAGGGGGCGAATGAGCAGTTCTTC.

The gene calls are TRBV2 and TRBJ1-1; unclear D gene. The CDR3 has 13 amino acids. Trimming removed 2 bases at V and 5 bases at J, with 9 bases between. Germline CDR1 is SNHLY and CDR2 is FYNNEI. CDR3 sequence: CASSELEWTEAFF. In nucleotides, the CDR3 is TGTGCCAGCAGTGAATTAGAGTGGACTGAAGCTTTCTTT.

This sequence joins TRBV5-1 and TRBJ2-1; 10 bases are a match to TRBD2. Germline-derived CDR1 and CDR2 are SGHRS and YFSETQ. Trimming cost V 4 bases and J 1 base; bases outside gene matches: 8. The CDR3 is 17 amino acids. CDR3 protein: CASSKGLAEASYNEQFF. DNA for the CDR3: TGCGCCAGCAGCAAAGGACTAGCGGAGGCTTCCTACAATGAGCAGTTCTTC.